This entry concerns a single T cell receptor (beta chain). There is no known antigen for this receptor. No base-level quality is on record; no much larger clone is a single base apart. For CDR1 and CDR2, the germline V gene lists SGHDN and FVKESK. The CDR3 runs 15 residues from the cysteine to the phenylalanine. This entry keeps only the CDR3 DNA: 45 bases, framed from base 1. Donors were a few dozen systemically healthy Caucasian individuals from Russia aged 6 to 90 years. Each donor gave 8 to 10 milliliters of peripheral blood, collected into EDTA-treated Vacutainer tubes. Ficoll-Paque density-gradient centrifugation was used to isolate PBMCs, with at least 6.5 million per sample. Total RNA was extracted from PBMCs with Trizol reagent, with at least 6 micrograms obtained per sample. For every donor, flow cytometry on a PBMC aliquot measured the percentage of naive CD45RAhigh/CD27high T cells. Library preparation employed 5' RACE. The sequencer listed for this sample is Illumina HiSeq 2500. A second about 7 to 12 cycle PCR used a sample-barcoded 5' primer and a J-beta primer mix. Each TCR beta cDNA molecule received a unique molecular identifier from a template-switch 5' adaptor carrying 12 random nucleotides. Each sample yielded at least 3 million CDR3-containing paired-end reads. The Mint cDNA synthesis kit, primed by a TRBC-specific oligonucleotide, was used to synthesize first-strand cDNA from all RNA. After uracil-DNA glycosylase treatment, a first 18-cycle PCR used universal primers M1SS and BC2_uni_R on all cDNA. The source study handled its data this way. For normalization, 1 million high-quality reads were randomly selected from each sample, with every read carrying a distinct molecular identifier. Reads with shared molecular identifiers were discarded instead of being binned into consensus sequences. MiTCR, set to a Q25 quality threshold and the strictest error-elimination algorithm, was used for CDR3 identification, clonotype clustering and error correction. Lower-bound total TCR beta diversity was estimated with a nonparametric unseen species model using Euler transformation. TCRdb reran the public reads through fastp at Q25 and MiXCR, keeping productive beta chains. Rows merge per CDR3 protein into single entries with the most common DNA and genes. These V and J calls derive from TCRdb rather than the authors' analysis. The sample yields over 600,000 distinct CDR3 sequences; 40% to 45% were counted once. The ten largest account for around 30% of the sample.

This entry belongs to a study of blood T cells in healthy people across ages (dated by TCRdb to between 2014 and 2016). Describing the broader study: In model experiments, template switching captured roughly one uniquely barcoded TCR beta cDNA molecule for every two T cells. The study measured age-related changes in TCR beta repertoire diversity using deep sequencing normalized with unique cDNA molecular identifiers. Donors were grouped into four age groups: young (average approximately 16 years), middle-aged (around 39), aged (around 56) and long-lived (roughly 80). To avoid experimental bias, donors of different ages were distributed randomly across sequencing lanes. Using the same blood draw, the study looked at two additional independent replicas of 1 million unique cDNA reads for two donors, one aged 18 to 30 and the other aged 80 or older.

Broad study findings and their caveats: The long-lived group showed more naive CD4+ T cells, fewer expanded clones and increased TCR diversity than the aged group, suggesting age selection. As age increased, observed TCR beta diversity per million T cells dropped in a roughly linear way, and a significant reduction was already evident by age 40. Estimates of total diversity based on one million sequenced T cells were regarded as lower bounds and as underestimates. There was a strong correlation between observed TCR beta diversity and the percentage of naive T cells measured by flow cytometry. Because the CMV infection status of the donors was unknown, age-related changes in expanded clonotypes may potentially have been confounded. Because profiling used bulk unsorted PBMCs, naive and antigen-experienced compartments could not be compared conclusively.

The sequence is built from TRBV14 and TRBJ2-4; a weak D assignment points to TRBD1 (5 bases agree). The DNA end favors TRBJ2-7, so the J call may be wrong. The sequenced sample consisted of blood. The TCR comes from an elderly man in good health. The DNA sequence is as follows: TGTGCCAGCAGCCAAGGGACAACAATCTGGTACGAGCAGTACTTC. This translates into CASSQGTTIWYEQYF.